The 9 T cell receptor beta chains below come from one sample, sequenced in a study of Graves' ophthalmopathy and Graves' hyperthyroidism (dated by TCRdb to between 2017 and 2018). The sample was run on an Illumina HiSeq 2000. For repertoire sequencing, the TCR beta CDR3 regions were amplified from RNA transcripts. A first-round RT-PCR used HTBI primers with the Qiagen OneStep RT-PCR kit, followed by a second-round multiplex PCR, size selection and purification. TCRdb reworked the public reads: Q25 trimming with fastp, MiXCR clone assembly, productive beta chains retained. Rows are combined by CDR3 protein, so each entry shows the most common genes and DNA. The sample table shows approximately 700,000 distinct CDR3 sequences, and roughly 41% are seen once. The biggest ten clones account for 44% of the sample. Sequencing was done on a sample of peripheral blood. The receptor set was obtained from an adult man with Graves' ophthalmopathy.

A word on this clonotype: A much larger clonotype is one base distant, so this may be a read error. The chain combines TRBV7-3 with TRBJ1-1; tentatively, D is TRBD1 (6 bases). The CDR3 consists of 14 residues. Germline CDR1 and CDR2: SGHTA and FQGTGA. CDR3 protein: CAGSLTGTGSEAFF. The CDR3 DNA follows: TGTGCCGGCAGCTTAACAGGGACGGGCTCTGAAGCTTTCTTT.

This clonotype occurred many times. This chain joins TRBV7-9 and TRBJ2-5; 12 bases map to TRBD1. Germline lookup yields CDR1 SEHNR and CDR2 FQNEAQ (reference sequence). CDR3 length: 16 residues. Trimming took 5 bases from V and 4 from J; bases not matched to a gene: 8. This CDR3 reads CASSPWGQGAGETQYF. The CDR3 DNA reads as TGTGCCAGCAGCCCATGGGGACAGGGGGCAGGAGAGACCCAGTACTTC. Drawing the rest from reference TRBV7-9 and TRBJ2-5, the complete variable domain is DTGVSQNPRHKITKRGQNVTFRCDPISEHNRLYWYRQTLGQGPEFLTYFQNEAQLEKSRLLSDRFSAERPKGSFSTLEIQRTEQGDSAMYLCASSPWGQGAGETQYFGPGTRLLVL.

This CDR3 is CASSLARASGRAEETQYF. In DNA, the CDR3 is TGTGCCAGCAGCTTGGCCAGGGCTAGCGGACGGGCCGAAGAGACCCAGTACTTC. The J gene is TRBJ2-5, the V gene TRBV5-5, with 7 bases lining up with TRBD2. After removal of 0 bases from V and 3 bases from J, the junction contained 14 bases not matched to a gene. This CDR3 has 18 residues. Germline V gives CDR1 SGHKS, CDR2 YYEKEE (reference sequence).

V is TRBV20-1 and J is TRBJ2-7; 7 positions match TRBD1. The CDR3 loop spans 13 amino acids. Germline values: CDR1 DFQATT, CDR2 SNEGSKA (reference sequence). Trimming took 5 bases from V and 3 from J; bases not matched to a gene: 7. The CDR3 sequence is CSAPGTVNYEQYF. The CDR3 region has the DNA TGCAGTGCTCCCGGGACAGTTAACTACGAGCAGTACTTC.

The chain employs TRBV20-1 and TRBJ1-2, with D perhaps matching TRBD1 (6 bases). The ends were cut back, 1 base at V and 4 bases at J, with 13 bases in the middle. CDR3 length: 14 residues. The germline CDR1 and CDR2 sequences are DFQATT and SNEGSKA (reference sequence). DNA of the CDR3: TGCAGTGCTAGAGCTGGACAGAATCGCTATGGCTACACCTTC. This gives the protein CSARAGQNRYGYTF.

Details on this clonotype: Sequence at one end of the junction differs from germline and may be a read error. The chain combines TRBV10-3 with TRBJ1-2; 7 nucleotides line up with TRBD1. From germline, CDR1 is ENHRY and CDR2 SYGVKD. The CDR3 runs to 17 residues. The DNA of the CDR3 is TGTGCCAGCAGTCCACGTATAGGGTCAGGGGGAGGCTATGGCTACACCTTC. This translates into CASSPRIGSGGGYGYTF.

Only a few counts were recorded for this clonotype. The J gene is TRBJ2-2, the V gene TRBV9; 11 bases align to TRBD2. Germline V gene sequence: CDR1 SGDLS, CDR2 YYNGEE. Trimming removed 4 bases from V and 2 bases from J; junction bases left unmatched: 4. The CDR3 extends over 16 amino acids. The CDR3 DNA is TGTGCCAGCAGCTCCGGGACTAGCGGAAACACCGGGGAGCTGTTTTTT. This encodes CASSSGTSGNTGELFF.

This clonotype has a handful of counts. CDR3 loop: CSAPRGGLAQHF. The CDR3 DNA reads as TGCAGTGCTCCCAGAGGCGGTCTTGCTCAGCATTTT. The rearrangement joins TRBV20-1 to TRBJ1-5; D ambiguous. Trimming removed 5 bases at V and 13 bases at J, with 18 bases between. The CDR3 runs 12 residues. Germline CDR1 is DFQATT and CDR2 is SNEGSKA (reference sequence).

This chain uses TRBV24-1 with TRBJ2-5; D remains unclear. V lost 11 bases to trimming and J lost 5 bases, with 8 bases between them. This CDR3 contains 10 residues. Germline assignment: CDR1 KGHDR and CDR2 SFDVKD. The CDR3 reads CASIVETQYF. CDR3 nucleotides: TGTGCCAGCATTGTGGAGACCCAGTACTTC.